This T cell receptor beta chain was recorded in a study of response to subunit inactivated influenza vaccine. The germline gives CDR1 MNHEY, CDR2 SVGAGI. This CDR3 has 16 residues. Between the trimmed V and J ends, which lost 0 bases and 0 bases, there was a span of 11 bases. TCRdb redid the calling of the RT-PCR reads with MiXCR, one entry per CDR3 protein. The sample shows approximately 500,000 distinct CDR3 sequences, roughly 13% of them seen only once. The specimen was PBMCs from blood, collected 40 to 50 days after vaccination. V is TRBV6-5 and J is TRBJ1-2; perhaps TRBD1 as D (5 bases). This receptor was taken from a man over 45 who received an inactivated influenza vaccine. DNA for the CDR3: TGTGCCAGCAGTTACTCGAGCGACAGTCCTAACTATGGCTACACCTTC. Translation gives CASSYSSDSPNYGYTF.